These 25 T cell receptor beta chains came from one sample sequenced in a study of T cell responses to AZD1222 COVID-19 vaccine. The assay was immunoSEQ multiplex PCR, and TCRdb's table has in-frame clones only and misses some. The data show about 110,000 clones, roughly 89% seen once. Here the sequenced sample was peripheral blood, taken on day 0 of AZD1222 vaccination. The receptors come from an adult in good health.

The chain uses TRBV2 and TRBJ2-7; TRBD2 matches at 12 bases. From germline, CDR1 is SNHLY and CDR2 FYNNEI. CDR3 length equals 15 residues. Losses at the gene ends were 5 bases for V and 2 bases for J; bases not matched to a gene: 4. CDR3 nucleotides: TGTGCCAGCAGTCTCTCTAGCGGGAGGGCCTACGAGCAGTACTTC. This encodes CASSLSSGRAYEQYF.

The chain uses TRBV20-1 and TRBJ1-2; D uncertain. Germline assignment: CDR1 DFQATT and CDR2 SNEGSKA (reference sequence). V lost 7 bases and J 14 bases, leaving 14 bases between the germline ends. The CDR3 is 9 residues long. CDR3 in amino acids: CSGADDRTF. The CDR3 bases are TGCAGTGGGGCGGATGATAGGACCTTC.

CDR3 nucleotide sequence: TGTGCCAGCAGCCACGGACGGGGAGCGTTCAGCGGGGCGGGAGAGCAGTACTTC. Residues: CASSHGRGAFSGAGEQYF. The chain uses TRBV11-2 and TRBJ2-7; 7 bases line up with TRBD2. CDR1 and CDR2 from the germline V gene are SGHAT and FQNNGV. The CDR3 consists of 18 residues. V was pared by 5 bases and J by 7 bases, with 23 bases of the junction left unmatched. The full variable domain, completed using reference TRBV11-2 and TRBJ2-7, is EAGVAQSPRYKIIEKRQSVAFWCNPISGHATLYWYQQILGQGPKLLIQFQNNGVVDDSQLPKDRFSAERLKGVDSTLKIQPAKLEDSAVYLCASSHGRGAFSGAGEQYFGPGTRLTVT.

The sample holds one count of this clone. V gene TRBV15 combines with J gene TRBJ1-5; D is possibly TRBD1 (5 bases). V was pared by 3 bases and J by 6 bases, with 12 bases between. Germline values: CDR1 LNHNV, CDR2 YYDKDF (reference sequence). This CDR3 contains 14 residues. CDR3 sequence: CATSRRGAGQPQHF. The DNA of the CDR3 is TGTGCCACCAGCAGGAGGGGAGCGGGTCAGCCCCAGCATTTT.

The chain employs TRBV5-4 and TRBJ1-2; 8 bases match TRBD1. This CDR3 is built from 13 residues. V was clipped by 2 bases and J by 6 bases; unmatched bases: 3. Per germline, CDR1 SGHNT and CDR2 YYREEE (reference sequence). The CDR3 nucleotides read TGTGCCAGCAGCTTCGACAGGGGCGATGGCTACACCTTC. It codes for CASSFDRGDGYTF.

This chain uses TRBV18 with TRBJ1-1; 8 nucleotides agree with TRBD1. V shed 10 bases, J shed 4 bases, and the junction held 8 bases outside the gene matches. This CDR3 spans 13 amino acids. Germline lookup yields CDR1 KGHSH and CDR2 LQKENI. The chain's CDR3 is CATIQDRATEAFF. The DNA for the CDR3 is TGTGCCACCATACAGGACAGGGCCACTGAAGCTTTCTTT.

The chain employs TRBV5-1 and TRBJ2-2; 13 bases align to TRBD2. Germline values: CDR1 SGHRS, CDR2 YFSETQ. This CDR3 is 20 amino acids long. Trimming removed 3 bases from V and 0 bases from J; junction bases left unmatched: 11. The CDR3 nucleotides read TGCGCCAGCAGCTCCAGGACTAGCGGGGGAAATCCGACGAACACCGGGGAGCTGTTTTTT. Its translation is CASSSRTSGGNPTNTGELFF.

V gene TRBV5-1 combines with J gene TRBJ2-2; D gene ambiguous. This CDR3 region has 12 residues. Germline values: CDR1 SGHRS, CDR2 YFSETQ. Deletions cut 2 bases from V and 5 bases from J, with 4 bases between. In nucleotides, the CDR3 is TGCGCCAGCAGCTTAGCGACCGGGGAGCTGTTTTTT. Translated: CASSLATGELFF.

The chain is built from TRBV3-1 (or the pseudogene TRBV3-2) and TRBJ2-7; 7 bases line up with TRBD2. The germline CDR1 and CDR2 sequences are LGHDT and YNNKEL (reference sequence). The J segment lost 2 bases and the V segment lost 3 bases, leaving 10 bases of the junction unmatched. This CDR3 has 16 residues. Here the CDR3 reads CASSHSTGGGPYEQYF. The CDR3 DNA reads TGTGCCAGCAGCCACTCTACCGGCGGGGGACCCTACGAGCAGTACTTC.

This chain links TRBV6-5 with TRBJ1-1; 9 bases are shared with TRBD1. Germline V gene sequence: CDR1 MNHEY, CDR2 SVGAGI. V trimming: 7 bases; J trimming: 1 base; junction bases outside the gene matches: 7. The CDR3 totals 15 residues. The CDR3 DNA reads as TGTGCCAGCAAAAAACAGGGGGCGCAGAACACTGAAGCTTTCTTT. Encoded protein: CASKKQGAQNTEAFF.

This chain connects TRBV28 to TRBJ2-3; 9 bases match TRBD2. The CDR3 consists of 16 residues. CDR1 and CDR2 (germline): MDHEN, SYDVKM. The trim removed 6 bases at V and 2 bases at J, leaving 9 bases unmatched. The CDR3 coding sequence is TGTGCCAGCAGCCCCGCTGCTAGCGGGAACACAGATACGCAGTATTTT. It translates to CASSPAASGNTDTQYF.

V usage is TRBV27 and J usage is TRBJ2-5; TRBD2 agrees at 7 bases. CDR1 and CDR2 from the germline V gene are MNHEY and SMNVEV (reference sequence). CDR3 length: 17 residues. Trimming removed 3 bases from V and 0 bases from J; junction bases left unmatched: 10. The CDR3 loop reads CASSFRTPRGDQETQYF. The DNA of the CDR3 is TGTGCCAGCAGTTTCAGAACCCCCCGGGGGGACCAAGAGACCCAGTACTTC.

This chain links TRBV7-2 with TRBJ1-4, with 7 bases identical to TRBD1. CDR1 is SGHTA, CDR2 FQGNSA, per germline. The junction had 6 bases not matched to a gene; V was cut back by 5 bases and J by 0 bases. This CDR3 spans 16 amino acids. CDR3 sequence reads: CASSASGTATNEKLFF. The DNA for the CDR3 is TGTGCCAGCAGCGCCTCCGGGACAGCAACTAATGAAAAACTGTTTTTT.

This clone was found a few times. The chain employs TRBV19 and TRBJ1-3; the D is unclear. Deletions cut 1 base from V and 0 bases from J, with 13 bases between. The CDR3 totals 17 residues. The germline V gene encodes CDR1 LNHDA and CDR2 SQIVND (reference sequence). The CDR3: CASSIALPWGSGNTIYF. In DNA form, the CDR3 reads TGTGCCAGTAGTATAGCCCTCCCCTGGGGCTCTGGAAACACCATATATTTT. The variable domain in full, with the rest retrieved from reference TRBV19 and TRBJ1-3, is DGGITQSPKYLFRKEGQNVTLSCEQNLNHDAMYWYRQDPGQGLRLIYYSQIVNDFQKGDIAEGYSVSREKKESFPLTVTSAQKNPTAFYLCASSIALPWGSGNTIYFGEGSWLTVV.

This CDR3 reads CASSKLPGPDYGYTF. In DNA form, the CDR3 reads TGTGCCAGCAGCAAACTCCCGGGGCCAGACTATGGCTACACCTTC. The chain joins TRBV5-4 to TRBJ1-2; D perhaps matches TRBD1 (5 bases). In germline, CDR1 is SGHNT, CDR2 YYREEE (reference sequence). V lost 4 bases and J lost 3, with 16 bases in between. The CDR3 is 15 residues long.

Comment on this clone: Other DNA sequences in the sample encode the same CDR3. The chain is built from TRBV30 and TRBJ2-7, with a tentative D call TRBD1 (5 bases). V lost 0 bases and J 4 bases, leaving 7 bases between the germline ends. Germline assignment: CDR1 GTSNPN and CDR2 SVGIG (reference sequence). There are 12 residues in the CDR3. In DNA form, the CDR3 reads TGTGCCTGGAGTGTAAGGGGTTACGAGCAGTACTTC. Translation gives CAWSVRGYEQYF.

The V and J genes are TRBV5-1 and TRBJ2-7, with a weak D call TRBD2 (6 bases). The CDR3 is made up of 16 amino acids. V dropped 4 bases and J dropped 0 bases, with 17 bases sitting between them. The germline CDR1 and CDR2 sequences are SGHRS and YFSETQ. The CDR3 here is CASSRDSSIVSYEQYF. For the CDR3, the DNA is TGCGCCAGCAGCAGGGACTCATCTATCGTCTCCTACGAGCAGTACTTC. The full variable domain, in which reference TRBV5-1 and TRBJ2-7 provide the parts outside the CDR3, is KAGVTQTPRYLIKTRGQQVTLSCSPISGHRSVSWYQQTPGQGLQFLFEYFSETQRNKGNFPGRFSGRQFSNSRSEMNVSTLELGDSALYLCASSRDSSIVSYEQYFGPGTRLTVT.

The rearrangement links TRBV6-5 to TRBJ2-7; 10 nucleotides match TRBD1. With V trimmed by 6 bases and J by 6 bases, 11 bases remained unmatched. CDR3 length: 15 residues. CDR1 and CDR2 (germline): MNHEY, SVGAGI. The chain's CDR3 is CASRPRGTGAGEQYF. In DNA, the CDR3 is TGTGCCAGCAGGCCTCGGGGGACAGGGGCTGGCGAGCAGTACTTC.

The rearrangement uses TRBV5-4 and TRBJ2-2, with 10 bases fitting TRBD1. V shed 4 bases and J 5 bases; nucleotides not matched to a gene: 8. CDR1 is SGHNT and CDR2 is YYREEE in the germline V gene (reference sequence). There are 16 residues in the CDR3. The CDR3 nucleotides read TGTGCCAGCAGCGATGGACAGGGGGTACGGACCGGGGAGCTGTTTTTT. Translated: CASSDGQGVRTGELFF.

The chain recombines TRBV29-1 with TRBJ2-2, with 12 nucleotides matching TRBD2. CDR3 length: 13 residues. The V segment lost 6 bases and the J segment 7 bases; nucleotides outside the gene matches: 3. Germline CDR1 and CDR2: SQVTM and ANQGSEA. CDR3 sequence reads: CSVTSGGYGELFF. The CDR3 coding sequence is TGCAGCGTCACTAGCGGGGGGTACGGGGAGCTGTTTTTT.

The chain uses TRBV18 and TRBJ2-4; 9 bases align to TRBD1. The length of the CDR3 is 14 residues. CDR1 and CDR2 from the germline V gene are KGHSH and LQKENI. The V segment lost 3 bases and the J segment 7 bases; nucleotides outside the gene matches: 4. The CDR3 DNA is TGTGCCAGCTCACCCGGGACAGGGTTGAACATTCAGTACTTC. The encoded protein is CASSPGTGLNIQYF.

This chain links TRBV4-2 with TRBJ2-5; no clear D gene. This CDR3 comprises 15 residues. V gave up 2 bases and J gave up 2 bases, with 12 bases separating them. In germline, CDR1 is LGHNA, CDR2 YNFKEQ. The DNA of the CDR3 is TGTGCCAGCAGCCAATCGTGGCCCGTACAAGAGACCCAGTACTTC. Translation gives CASSQSWPVQETQYF.

This chain uses TRBV12-5 with TRBJ2-5; 7 bases map to TRBD2. V lost 2 bases, J lost 2 bases, and 11 bases stayed unmatched. Germline loops: CDR1 LGHNT, CDR2 FRNRAP. The CDR3 sequence is 17 residues long. CDR3 in amino acids: CASGLSPRAGVQETQYF. The CDR3 coding sequence is TGTGCTAGTGGTTTGTCGCCCCGGGCGGGGGTGCAAGAGACCCAGTACTTC.

The V gene is TRBV19, the J gene TRBJ1-5; 7 positions agree with TRBD1. CDR3 length: 16 amino acids. CDR1 and CDR2 from the germline V gene are LNHDA and SQIVND (reference sequence). V lost 3 bases to trimming and J lost 1 base; unmatched junction nucleotides: 6. CDR3 in amino acids: CASSMRQGRSNQPQHF. The DNA of the CDR3 is TGTGCCAGTAGTATGAGACAGGGTCGGAGCAATCAGCCCCAGCATTTT.

V is TRBV3-1 (or the pseudogene TRBV3-2) and J is TRBJ2-3; 7 nucleotides agree with TRBD2. The CDR3 totals 15 residues. Germline V gene sequence: CDR1 LGHDT, CDR2 YNNKEL (reference sequence). V lost 1 base, J lost 2 bases, and 3 bases stayed unmatched. CDR3 region: CASSQGDYNTDTQYF. The DNA of the CDR3 is TGTGCCAGCAGCCAAGGGGACTACAACACAGATACGCAGTATTTT.